The T cell receptor (beta chain) under discussion was sequenced for a study of cytotoxic CD8 clonotypes in ibrutinib-treated CLL. Assay: immunoSEQ multiplex PCR; the TCRdb copy retains only in-frame clones and omits some. This table holds 150,000 or so clones, approximately 80% found once. Germline values: CDR1 SGHTA, CDR2 FQGNSA. With 5 bases clipped from V and 7 bases from J, the junction kept 10 bases outside the gene matches. This CDR3 spans 15 amino acids. The rearrangement uses TRBV7-2 and TRBJ2-1, with 8 bases fitting TRBD2. This sample comprised PBMCs, obtained after 12 months of ibrutinib treatment. The receptor was derived from a human donor with chronic lymphocytic leukemia. The CDR3 loop is CASSPSGRIFNEQFF. In DNA, the CDR3 is TGTGCCAGCAGCCCCAGCGGGAGAATTTTTAATGAGCAGTTCTTC.